What follows are 5 T cell receptor beta chains derived from one specimen sequenced in a study of CD8 T cells in ankylosing spondylitis. TCRdb reprocessed the 5' RACE reads via MiXCR and lists one record per CDR3 protein. The repertoire has roughly 150,000 distinct CDR3 sequences, 5.5% to 7.5% of them found once; the top ten carry 12%. Sequencing used blood, either unsorted or a sorted T cell fraction (not recorded which). The receptors stem from a female donor with ankylosing spondylitis or in good health (not recorded which).

Many counts were recorded for this clonotype. This chain uses TRBV28 with TRBJ2-3; 7 nucleotides align to TRBD1. CDR1 MDHEN and CDR2 SYDVKM come from the germline V gene. V gave up 3 bases and J gave up 2 bases; unmatched junction bases: 8. The CDR3 has 16 amino acids. In DNA form, the CDR3 reads TGTGCCAGCAGTTTCAACCACAGGGGTTACACAGATACGCAGTATTTT. Translating it yields CASSFNHRGYTDTQYF.

This clonotype showed up many times. The chain employs TRBV24-1 and TRBJ2-1; the D gene is possibly TRBD1 (6 bases). The CDR3 consists of 15 residues. The V end lost 2 bases, the J end lost 7 bases, and 14 bases lay between the germline ends. Germline values: CDR1 KGHDR, CDR2 SFDVKD. In nucleotides, the CDR3 is TGTGCCACCAGTGATTCCAGGGGCGATAGGAATGAGCAGTTCTTC. This encodes CATSDSRGDRNEQFF.

This clonotype occurred many times. DNA of the CDR3: TGTGCCAGCAGCGCGACATGGACAGATCAGCCCCAGCATTTT. Residues: CASSATWTDQPQHF. The V call is TRBV7-2, the J call TRBJ1-5; tentatively, D is TRBD1 (6 bases). Per the germline V gene, CDR1 is SGHTA and CDR2 is FQGNSA. V was clipped by 5 bases and J by 5 bases, with 13 bases between them. The length of the CDR3 is 14 residues. Variable domain in full (rest from reference TRBV7-2 and TRBJ1-5): GAGVSQSPSNKVTEKGKDVELRCDPISGHTALYWYRQSLGQGLEFLIYFQGNSAPDKSGLPSDRFSAERTGGSVSTLTIQRTQQEDSAVYLCASSATWTDQPQHFGDGTRLSIL.

This clonotype was picked up many times. The chain employs TRBV5-1 and TRBJ1-2; the match to TRBD1 covers 9 bases. From germline, CDR1 is SGHRS and CDR2 YFSETQ. This CDR3 contains 15 residues. With 6 bases clipped from V and 4 bases from J, the junction kept 10 bases outside the gene matches. The CDR3 DNA reads as TGCGCCAGCACCCCAACAGGGGGCGGAATCTATGGCTACACCTTC. This sequence encodes CASTPTGGGIYGYTF.

This clonotype was recorded many times. This chain joins TRBV18 and TRBJ2-2; D may be TRBD1 (6 bases). The V gene lost 3 bases and the J gene lost 5 bases, with 10 bases spanning the gap. The CDR3 length is 14 residues. CDR1 and CDR2 (germline): KGHSH, LQKENI. CDR3 residues: CASSPGQSTGELFF. The CDR3 region has the DNA TGTGCCAGCTCACCTGGACAGTCAACCGGGGAGCTGTTTTTT.